These T cell receptor beta chains were read from a single sample in a study of CD8 T cells in ankylosing spondylitis. MiXCR, run by TCRdb on the 5' RACE reads, gives a single entry per CDR3 protein. The sample consists of a few hundred thousand distinct CDR3 sequences, about 9.9% of them appearing once. Source material: blood, either unsorted or a sorted T cell fraction (not recorded which). Receptors were obtained from a female donor with ankylosing spondylitis or in good health (not recorded which). The CDR3 runs from the conserved cysteine through the conserved F or W. D genes are given only for firm matches. A row's size may be missing; if present it is once, few, many or a size class.

J gene,D gene,clone size,V gene,CDR3 DNA,CDR3 protein
TRBJ2-1,TRBD1,few,TRBV3-1,TGTGCCAGCAGCCAAGAGATGACAGGGGGCGCCTACAATGAGCAGTTCTTC,CASSQEMTGGAYNEQFF
TRBJ2-3,NA,many,TRBV15,TGTGCCACCAGCAGAGATCCCGGTTACACAGATACGCAGTATTTT,CATSRDPGYTDTQYF
TRBJ2-1,NA,many,TRBV7-2,TGTGCCAGCAGCTTAGAGGCCCACAATGAGCAGTTCTTC,CASSLEAHNEQFF
TRBJ1-2,NA,many,TRBV20-1,TGCAGTGCTTACGACAGTTATGGCTACACCTTC,CSAYDSYGYTF
TRBJ1-5,TRBD1,many,TRBV20-1,TGCAGTGCTAAAGAACCCGGACAGGCAGGTCAGCCCCAGCATTTT,CSAKEPGQAGQPQHF
TRBJ2-7,NA,many,TRBV19,TGTGCCAGTAGTATTTTTCAGGGCTACGAGCAGTACTTC,CASSIFQGYEQYF
TRBJ2-5,NA,many,TRBV5-1,TGCGCCAGCAGCTTTCCCACCCAAGAGACCCAGTACTTC,CASSFPTQETQYF
TRBJ2-3,NA,many,TRBV20-1,TGCAGTGCTACTGGACCGATCTACACAGATACGCAGTATTTT,CSATGPIYTDTQYF
TRBJ2-1,NA,many,TRBV29-1,TGCAGCAAGCAGGGGGGGGTTTACAATGAGCAGTTCTTC,CSKQGGVYNEQFF
TRBJ2-3,TRBD2,many,TRBV5-6,TGTGCCAGCAGCTCCCCACTAGCGGGGAGCACAGATACGCAGTATTTT,CASSSPLAGSTDTQYF
TRBJ2-1,TRBD2,many,TRBV6-1,TGTGCCAGCAGTCCGCCCAGCGGGGACAATGAGCAGTTCTTC,CASSPPSGDNEQFF
TRBJ2-1,TRBD2,NA,TRBV5-1,TGCGCCAGCAGCTTGCCTGGGACTAGCGGGAGCCATGAGCAGTTCTTC,CASSLPGTSGSHEQFF